The clone carrying this TCR beta chain was counted many times. The sample originates from a study of T-cell reconstitution after alpha-beta-depleted transplantation in children. Unique molecular identifiers featured in how the TCRbeta library was prepared. From the PCR reads, TCRdb called clonotypes with MiXCR, one entry per CDR3 protein. The sample has about 20,000 distinct CDR3 sequences, around 9.9% seen once. The CDR3 extends over 14 amino acids. Trimming removed 5 bases from V and 5 bases from J; junction bases left unmatched: 9. Per germline, CDR1 LNHNV and CDR2 YYDKDF (reference sequence). Sequenced here: PBMCs from the stem cell graft donor, sampled from the stem cell graft. This receptor was obtained from a human donor who donated a stem cell graft to a child with chronic granulomatous disease. This chain joins TRBV15 and TRBJ2-7, with 7 bases matching TRBD1. The CDR3 coding sequence is TGTGCCACCAGCGTAAACAGGGGATTCCACGAGCAGTACTTC. Protein: CATSVNRGFHEQYF.